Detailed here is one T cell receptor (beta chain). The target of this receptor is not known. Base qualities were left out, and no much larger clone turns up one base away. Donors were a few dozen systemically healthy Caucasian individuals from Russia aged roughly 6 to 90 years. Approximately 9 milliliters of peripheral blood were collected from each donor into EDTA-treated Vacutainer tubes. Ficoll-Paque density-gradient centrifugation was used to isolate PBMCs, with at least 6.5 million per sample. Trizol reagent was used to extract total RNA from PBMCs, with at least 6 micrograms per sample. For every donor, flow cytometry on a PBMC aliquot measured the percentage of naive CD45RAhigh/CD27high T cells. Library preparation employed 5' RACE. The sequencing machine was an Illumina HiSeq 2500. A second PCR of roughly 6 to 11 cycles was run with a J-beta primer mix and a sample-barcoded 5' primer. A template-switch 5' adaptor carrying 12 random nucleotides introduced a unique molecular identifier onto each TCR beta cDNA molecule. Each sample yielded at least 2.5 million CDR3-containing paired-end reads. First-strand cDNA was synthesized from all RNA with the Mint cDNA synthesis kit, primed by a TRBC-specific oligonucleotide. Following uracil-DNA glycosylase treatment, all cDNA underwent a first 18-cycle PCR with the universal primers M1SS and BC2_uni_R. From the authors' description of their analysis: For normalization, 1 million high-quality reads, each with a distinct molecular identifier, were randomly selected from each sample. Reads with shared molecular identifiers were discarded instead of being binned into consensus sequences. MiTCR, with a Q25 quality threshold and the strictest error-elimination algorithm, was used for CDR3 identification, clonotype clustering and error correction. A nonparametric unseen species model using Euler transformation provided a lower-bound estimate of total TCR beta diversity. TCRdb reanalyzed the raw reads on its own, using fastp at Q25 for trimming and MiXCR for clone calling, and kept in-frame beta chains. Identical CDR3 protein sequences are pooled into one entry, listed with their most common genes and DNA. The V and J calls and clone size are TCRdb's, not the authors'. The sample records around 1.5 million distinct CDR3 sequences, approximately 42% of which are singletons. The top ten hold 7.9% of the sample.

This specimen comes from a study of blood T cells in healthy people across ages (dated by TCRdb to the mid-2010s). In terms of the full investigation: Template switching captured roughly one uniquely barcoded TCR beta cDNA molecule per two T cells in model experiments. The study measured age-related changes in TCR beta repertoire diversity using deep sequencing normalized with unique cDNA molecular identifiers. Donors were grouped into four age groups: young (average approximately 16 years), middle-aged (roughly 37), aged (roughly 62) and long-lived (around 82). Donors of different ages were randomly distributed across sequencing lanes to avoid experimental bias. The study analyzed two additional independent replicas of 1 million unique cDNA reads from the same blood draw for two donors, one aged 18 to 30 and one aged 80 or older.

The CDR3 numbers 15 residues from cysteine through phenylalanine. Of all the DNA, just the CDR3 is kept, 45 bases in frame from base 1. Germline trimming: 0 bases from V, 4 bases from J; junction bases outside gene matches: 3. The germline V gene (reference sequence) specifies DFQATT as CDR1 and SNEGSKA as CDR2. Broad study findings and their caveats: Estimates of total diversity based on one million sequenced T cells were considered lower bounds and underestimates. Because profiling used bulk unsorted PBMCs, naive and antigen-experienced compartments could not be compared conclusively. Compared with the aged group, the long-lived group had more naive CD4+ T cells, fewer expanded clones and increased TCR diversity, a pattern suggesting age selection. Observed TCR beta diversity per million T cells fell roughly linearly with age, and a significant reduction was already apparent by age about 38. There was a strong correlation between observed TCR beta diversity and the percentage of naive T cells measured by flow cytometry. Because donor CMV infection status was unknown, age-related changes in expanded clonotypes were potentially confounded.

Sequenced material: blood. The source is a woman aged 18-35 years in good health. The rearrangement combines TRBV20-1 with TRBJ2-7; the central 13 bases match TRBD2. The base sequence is TGCAGTGCTAGAGACGTGGGACTAGCGGGATACGAGCAGTACTTC. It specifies CSARDVGLAGYEQYF.